This T cell receptor (beta chain) originates from a study of T cells expressing NK-cell markers. Germline V gives CDR1 MNHNS, CDR2 SASEGT. The CDR3 spans 14 residues. With the 5' RACE reads reprocessed, TCRdb shows one record per CDR3 protein and no DNA. The sample's table shows roughly 390,000 distinct CDR3 sequences. Sample: blood T cells: a sorted CD56 or NKG2C T cell subset, CD4+ or CD8+ T cells, or bulk PBMC T cells (not recorded which). This receptor was taken from a man aged 18-69 years in good health. The chain uses TRBV6-1 and TRBJ2-1. CDR3 amino acids: CASSLGGLSNEQFF.